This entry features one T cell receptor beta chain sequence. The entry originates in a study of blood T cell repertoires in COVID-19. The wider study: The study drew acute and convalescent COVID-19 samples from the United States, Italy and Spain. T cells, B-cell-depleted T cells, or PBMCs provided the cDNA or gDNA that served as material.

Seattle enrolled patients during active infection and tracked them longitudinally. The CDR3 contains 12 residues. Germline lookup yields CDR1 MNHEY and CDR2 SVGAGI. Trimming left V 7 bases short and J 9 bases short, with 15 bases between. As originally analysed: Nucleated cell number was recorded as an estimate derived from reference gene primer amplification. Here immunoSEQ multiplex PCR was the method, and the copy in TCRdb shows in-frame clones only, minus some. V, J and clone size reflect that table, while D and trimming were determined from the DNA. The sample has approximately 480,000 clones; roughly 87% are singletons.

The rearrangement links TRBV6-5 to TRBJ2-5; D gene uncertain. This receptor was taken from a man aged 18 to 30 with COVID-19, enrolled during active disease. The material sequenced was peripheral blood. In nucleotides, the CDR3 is TGTGCCAGCAACCCTATTGGGCTCCCCCAGTACTTC. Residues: CASNPIGLPQYF.